One sample yielded the 25 T cell receptor beta chains listed below, sequenced in a study of control samples from healthy donors and cancer patients. The data were produced by immunoSEQ multiplex PCR, yet TCRdb's version contains in-frame clones alone and is incomplete. The top ten clones hold about 1.6% of a sample with over 150,000 clones, approximately 92% of them seen once. The specimen was blood. Receptors were obtained from a young man in good health.

This chain uses TRBV2 with TRBJ2-6; the match to TRBD1 covers 11 bases. The germline CDR1 and CDR2 sequences are SNHLY and FYNNEI. The junction had 8 bases not matched to a gene; V was cut back by 7 bases and J by 3 bases. The CDR3 is made up of 17 amino acids. The CDR3 DNA follows: TGTGCCAGCAAACGCGGACAGGGGGCAAGTGGGGCCAACGTCCTGACTTTC. It specifies CASKRGQGASGANVLTF.

This clone occurred once. The V call is TRBV19, the J call TRBJ1-2, with a weak D call TRBD1 (5 bases). Germline lookup yields CDR1 LNHDA and CDR2 SQIVND (reference sequence). The V end lost 8 bases, the J end lost 5 bases, and 15 bases lay between the germline ends. The length of the CDR3 is 13 residues. The CDR3 bases are TGTGCCAGTCAGAGACAGTCTGGATATGGCTACACCTTC. Its protein product is CASQRQSGYGYTF.

V gene TRBV3-1 (or the pseudogene TRBV3-2) combines with J gene TRBJ2-2; the D is unclear. This CDR3 is built from 12 residues. Per the germline V gene, CDR1 is LGHDT and CDR2 is YNNKEL (reference sequence). Trimming removed 6 bases from V and 4 bases from J, with 6 bases in between. This chain's CDR3 is CASSIITGELFF. The CDR3 coding sequence is TGTGCCAGCAGTATTATCACCGGGGAGCTGTTTTTT.

This chain connects TRBV5-1 to TRBJ2-7, with 10 bases aligning to TRBD2. J was trimmed by 6 bases and V by 2 bases; bases with no gene match: 11. This CDR3 spans 16 amino acids. Germline V gives CDR1 SGHRS, CDR2 YFSETQ. The CDR3 DNA reads TGCGCCAGCAGCTTTCCCGGACTAGCGGCGGGCTCCGAGCAGTACTTC. Translation gives CASSFPGLAAGSEQYF.

This clone was found a few times. The chain combines TRBV19 with TRBJ1-5, with D possibly TRBD1 on 5 matching bases. Germline CDR1 is LNHDA and CDR2 is SQIVND (reference sequence). This CDR3 region has 15 residues. V was cut by 5 bases and J by 0 bases, with 11 bases left in between. The CDR3 bases are TGTGCCAGTAGTGGACAACCGAGTAGCAATCAGCCCCAGCATTTT. Translating it yields CASSGQPSSNQPQHF.

Concerning this clone itself: The same CDR3 is also encoded by other DNA sequences in this sample. This chain connects TRBV29-1 to TRBJ2-2; D is possibly TRBD1 or TRBD2 (5 bases each). In germline, CDR1 is SQVTM, CDR2 ANQGSEA. V was cut by 4 bases and J by 6 bases, with 18 bases left in between. The CDR3 loop spans 15 amino acids. The CDR3 nucleotides are TGCAGCGTTGGGTCGGGGCTGGGCGCTCCCGGGGAGCTGTTTTTT. Its translation is CSVGSGLGAPGELFF.

The chain uses TRBV19 and TRBJ1-1; D is undetermined. The CDR3 extends over 17 amino acids. Germline V gives CDR1 LNHDA, CDR2 SQIVND (reference sequence). V shed 3 bases and J shed 0 bases, with 17 bases lying between them. The CDR3 loop reads CASSINPLSLMNTEAFF. CDR3 in DNA: TGTGCCAGTAGTATTAACCCCCTTAGTTTAATGAACACTGAAGCTTTCTTT.

The chain has TRBV4-2 and TRBJ2-1, with 8 bases identical to TRBD2. The V gene's germline CDR1 is LGHNA and CDR2 YNFKEQ. V lost 1 base to trimming and J lost 4 bases; unmatched junction nucleotides: 6. The CDR3 contains 16 residues. CDR3 protein: CASSQVVSGEYNEQFF. The CDR3, as DNA: TGTGCCAGCAGCCAAGTTGTTAGCGGGGAATACAATGAGCAGTTCTTC.

This clone showed up just once. The chain couples TRBV10-1 to TRBJ2-3, with D tentatively TRBD1 (6 bases). The CDR3 covers 14 residues. Per germline, CDR1 WNHNN and CDR2 SYGVQD (reference sequence). The V end was cut by 4 bases, the J end by 3 bases, with 11 bases between. CDR3 DNA sequence: TGCGCCAGCAGTGGGGGGCTGAGGACAGATACGCAGTATTTT. Its protein product is CASSGGLRTDTQYF.

This chain joins TRBV19 and TRBJ1-2; D is perhaps TRBD1 (5 bases). Trimming left V 6 bases short and J 10 bases short, with 12 bases between. Germline V gene lookup returns CDR1 LNHDA and CDR2 SQIVND (reference sequence). This CDR3 has 11 amino acids. The CDR3 protein is CASRAGEDYTF. CDR3 sequence (DNA): TGTGCCAGTAGAGCGGGGGAGGACTACACCTTC.

The rearrangement links TRBV20-1 to TRBJ2-1; tentatively, D is TRBD1 or TRBD2 (5 bases each). V lost 2 bases and J 9 bases, leaving 8 bases between the germline ends. The CDR3 runs to 11 residues. Germline V gene lookup returns CDR1 DFQATT and CDR2 SNEGSKA (reference sequence). CDR3: CSARRGVEQFF. The CDR3 nucleotides read TGCAGTGCTAGAAGAGGGGTTGAGCAGTTCTTC.

On this clone itself: One junction end disagrees with the germline gene, perhaps due to a read error. This chain uses TRBV5-1 with TRBJ1-3; no clear D. The germline V gene has CDR1 SGHRS and CDR2 YFSETQ. The CDR3 sequence is 15 residues long. The CDR3 sequence is CANSFDGVAGNTIYF. In DNA form, the CDR3 reads TGCGCCAACAGCTTCGACGGGGTAGCTGGAAACACCATATATTTT. Full variable domain (missing parts from reference TRBV5-1 and TRBJ1-3): KAGVTQTPRYLIKTRGQQVTLSCSPISGHRSVSWYQQTPGQGLQFLFEYFSETQRNKGNFPGRFSGRQFSNSRSEMNVSTLELGDSALYLCANSFDGVAGNTIYFGEGSWLTVV.

The rearrangement uses TRBV24-1 and TRBJ1-5; perhaps TRBD1 as D (5 bases). This CDR3 contains 17 residues. Germline CDR1 reads KGHDR; CDR2 reads SFDVKD. V lost 2 bases and J lost 1, with 14 bases in between. The CDR3 here is CATSDSGQGRSNQPQHF. In DNA form, the CDR3 reads TGTGCCACCAGTGATTCAGGGCAGGGAAGAAGCAATCAGCCCCAGCATTTT.

J is TRBJ2-3 and V is TRBV29-1; tentative D call: TRBD2 (7 bases). This CDR3 region has 13 residues. CDR1 is SQVTM and CDR2 is ANQGSEA in the germline V gene. V dropped 4 bases and J dropped 8 bases, with 16 bases sitting between them. CDR3: CSVGGGLLGTQYF. For the CDR3, the DNA is TGCAGCGTTGGCGGGGGCCTCCTTGGTACGCAGTATTTT.

The rearrangement joins TRBV19 to TRBJ1-1; D uncertain. V was shortened by 2 bases and J by 1 base, with 5 bases between the two germline ends. CDR1 is LNHDA and CDR2 is SQIVND in the germline V gene (reference sequence). The CDR3 spans 13 residues. CDR3 sequence reads: CASSIPPNTEAFF. CDR3 nucleotides: TGTGCCAGTAGTATACCACCGAACACTGAAGCTTTCTTT.

This chain joins TRBV2 and TRBJ1-5; D might be TRBD1 (6 bases). Deletions cut 3 bases from V and 7 bases from J, with 13 bases between. The germline V gene has CDR1 SNHLY and CDR2 FYNNEI. The CDR3 contains 14 residues. This CDR3 is CASSDAGVYQPQHF. CDR3 nucleotides: TGTGCCAGCAGTGATGCAGGGGTCTACCAGCCCCAGCATTTT. Complete variable domain (other parts from reference TRBV2 and TRBJ1-5): EPEVTQTPSHQVTQMGQEVILRCVPISNHLYFYWYRQILGQKVEFLVSFYNNEISEKSEIFDDQFSVERPDGSNFTLKIRSTKLEDSAMYFCASSDAGVYQPQHFGDGTRLSIL.

J is TRBJ1-2 and V is TRBV5-5, with a weak D call TRBD1 (5 bases). The CDR3 totals 13 residues. V lost 6 bases and J 4 bases, leaving 13 bases between the germline ends. Looked up from germline, CDR1 is SGHKS and CDR2 is YYEKEE (reference sequence). DNA of the CDR3: TGTGCCAGCACAAACAGGAGTCTCTATGGCTACACCTTC. Its translation: CASTNRSLYGYTF.

This clone showed up just once. The rearrangement links TRBV29-1 to TRBJ2-3; 7 bases are a match to TRBD1. The CDR3 is 20 amino acids. CDR1 and CDR2 from the germline V gene are SQVTM and ANQGSEA. After removal of 4 bases from V and 0 bases from J, the junction contained 22 bases not matched to a gene. The CDR3 sequence is CSVASLGVGEGAYSTDTQYF. The CDR3 nucleotides read TGCAGCGTTGCCTCCTTGGGTGTAGGTGAGGGGGCGTACAGCACAGATACGCAGTATTTT.

This clone was observed once. CDR3 nucleotides: TGTGCCAGCAGTTTATCGGGCCAAGAGACCCAGTACTTC. Translation: CASSLSGQETQYF. The chain carries TRBV27 and TRBJ2-5; unclear D gene. The length of the CDR3 is 13 residues. Deletions cut 0 bases from V and 1 base from J, with 3 bases between. CDR1 and CDR2 from the germline V gene are MNHEY and SMNVEV (reference sequence).

The chain is built from TRBV5-1 and TRBJ2-2, with a weak D call TRBD1 (6 bases). Germline CDR1 and CDR2: SGHRS and YFSETQ. Trimming pared 3 bases from V and 4 bases from J, leaving 13 bases between. The CDR3 sequence is 15 residues long. The CDR3 is CASSSGEWGTGELFF. The CDR3 coding sequence is TGCGCCAGCAGCTCAGGGGAATGGGGCACCGGGGAGCTGTTTTTT.

This rearrangement joins TRBV11-3 to TRBJ2-1; possibly TRBD1 for D (6 bases). The V end lost 4 bases, the J end lost 7 bases, and 11 bases lay between the germline ends. Germline lookup yields CDR1 SGHNT and CDR2 YENEEA. The CDR3 is made up of 13 amino acids. This CDR3 is CASSSSTGNEQFF. The CDR3 DNA reads as TGTGCCAGCAGCTCCTCTACAGGGAATGAGCAGTTCTTC.

The chain employs TRBV19 and TRBJ1-1, with 7 bases that match TRBD1. Germline V gene data show CDR1 as LNHDA and CDR2 as SQIVND (reference sequence). The ends lost 5 bases at V and 6 bases at J; junction bases unmatched: 6. This CDR3 has 13 residues. CDR3 in amino acids: CASSAQGKAEAFF. The CDR3 DNA reads as TGTGCCAGTAGTGCACAGGGGAAAGCTGAAGCTTTCTTT.

The chain couples TRBV2 to TRBJ2-2; 16 bases align to TRBD2. V lost 7 bases to trimming and J lost 5 bases; unmatched junction nucleotides: 4. The germline gives CDR1 SNHLY, CDR2 FYNNEI. This CDR3 spans 16 amino acids. CDR3 in DNA: TGTGCCAGCACCGGGACTAGCGGGGGGGCAACCGGGGAGCTGTTTTTT. It translates to CASTGTSGGATGELFF.

This chain links TRBV6-1 with TRBJ1-5; possible D gene TRBD1, 6 bases. This CDR3 contains 16 residues. CDR1 is MNHNS and CDR2 is SASEGT in the germline V gene. The ends were cut back, 0 bases at V and 6 bases at J, with 15 bases in the middle. CDR3 sequence (DNA): TGTGCCAGCAGTGAAGCCGAAGGGGGTATCCGTCAGCCCCAGCATTTT. Translated, it gives CASSEAEGGIRQPQHF.

V gene TRBV2 combines with J gene TRBJ1-3; D is unclear. The germline CDR1 and CDR2 sequences are SNHLY and FYNNEI. The CDR3 covers 14 residues. The V end lost 1 base, the J end lost 3 bases, and 7 bases lay between the germline ends. The DNA for the CDR3 is TGTGCCAGCAGTGAAGAGTGGTATGGAAACACCATATATTTT. This gives the protein CASSEEWYGNTIYF.